This T cell receptor beta chain was captured in a study of T cell repertoires in cytomegalovirus infection. In the study overall: Alongside well-studied HLA-B-restricted CMV epitopes, recently identified HLA-C-restricted CMV epitopes were also used. Indications came from public TCR beta signatures; they pointed to CMV infection and to a matching HLA type. Findings of the study overall: The study identified carriers of CMV plus the relevant HLA from cumulative public TCR beta family frequency. Clonotypes of TCR beta that were HLA-C-restricted and CMV-specific dominated the ex vivo response.

Germline V gives CDR1 SGHTA, CDR2 FQGNSA. The CDR3 runs 16 residues. The V end was cut by 4 bases, the J end by 1 base, with 14 bases between. Comment on this clonotype: Its antigen remains unidentified.

TCRdb redid the calling of the reads with MiXCR, one entry per CDR3 protein. The sample lists a few hundred thousand distinct CDR3 sequences; around 25% were seen once. This clonotype originated in a human donor in good health (CMV status not recorded). Some clones in this sample may be carry-over from other donors' samples. This sample comprised cultured PBMCs, obtained from culture after CMV antigen stimulation. V usage is TRBV7-2 and J usage is TRBJ1-5; D not resolved. The CDR3 spells CASSSPRVGSNQPQHF. The DNA of the CDR3 is TGTGCCAGCAGCTCCCCTAGGGTAGGCAGCAATCAGCCCCAGCATTTT.